The T cell receptor (beta chain) described here comes from a study of T cells in Graves' hyperthyroidism and ophthalmopathy (dated by TCRdb to between 2017 and 2020). With regard to the full study: Peripheral blood was collected at initial diagnosis, before any treatment. The roughly 100 discovery patients were randomly divided into training and test sets at a 7:3 ratio. Following sampling, methimazole starting at 30 mg daily was given to hyperthyroidism patients, and high-dose intravenous methylprednisolone was given to ophthalmopathy patients. In addition, the study compared T-cell repertoires in thyroid tissue and in blood from roughly six Graves' hyperthyroidism patients. TCR Vbeta CDR3 sequencing of some 140 peripheral blood samples (approximately 44 ophthalmopathy, under 80 hyperthyroidism and roughly 17 progressor patients) is reported in the paper. To identify distinguishing TCR V-J signatures, a discovery cohort of around 98 patients was used, comprising 40 to 45 with Graves' ophthalmopathy and approximately 58 with stable Graves' hyperthyroidism. Whether ophthalmopathy could be predicted prospectively was tested in an independent validation cohort made up of about 20 hyperthyroidism patients plus 17 patients who later progressed to ophthalmopathy.

The TCR beta CDR3 regions were amplified from the RNA transcripts. The TCR CDR3 was subjected to a first round of RT-PCR using the HTBI primer set and the Qiagen OneStep RT-PCR kit. Libraries were constructed in a second round of multiplex PCR, after which size selection and purification were performed. Libraries were sequenced paired-end with 100 bp reads on an Illumina HiSeq2000. The study's processing was this. SOAPnuke was used to process the raw data, removing reads that contained adapters or uncalled bases, had a mean Phred below 15, or lacked an exact match to the constant primer or identifier. High-quality paired reads were merged with COPE v1.2.5, and unique nucleotide sequences were defined as clonotypes. MiTCR v1.1 was used to align clonotypes to the IMGT TRBV, TRBD and TRBJ reference segments. Only V-J combinations with frequency above 0.0001, covering about 99% of repertoires, were analysed. A TCS score was defined as the ratio between F50 (clonal expansion) and ExV (chaos), using BLOSUM62-based TCRdist between CDR3 peptides within each V-J. Welch's t-statistics and random forest reduced around 520 V-J features to 10 to 15, which were used in a naive Bayes classifier (R e1071). In-frame beta chains were kept once TCRdb had trimmed the public reads at Q25 with fastp and called clones with MiXCR. All rows with the same CDR3 protein become a single entry with the most common DNA and genes. TCRdb's processing, not the authors' own work, is the source of the V and J calls. For this sample the table gives under 400,000 distinct CDR3 sequences, of which approximately 14% were detected only once. The ten largest clones take up roughly 25% of the sample.

Hyperthyroidism patients were newly diagnosed, had a disease duration of under 2 months, and were aged 18 to 65 years. Patients with uncontrolled infections, other autoimmune diseases, pregnancy or lactation were excluded. Diagnoses were established on the basis of clinical symptoms, serum thyroxine and TRAb, thyroid ultrasound, and orbital computed tomography. For progressor patients, blood was drawn at the first diagnosis of hyperthyroidism, before any ophthalmopathy symptoms had appeared. PBMCs were isolated from about 9 ml of fresh peripheral blood by Ficoll-Paque density gradient centrifugation. Patients classed as progressors first received a Graves' hyperthyroidism diagnosis and then went on to develop ophthalmopathy during follow-up. Total RNA was extracted with Trizol reagent, and quality was checked on an Agilent 2100 Bioanalyzer. Paper-wide results and their limitations: Sample size was not statistically predetermined, and investigators were not blinded to group allocation. Most expanded thyroid clonotypes (frequency above 0.001) were also detected in blood, suggesting blood repertoires may reflect thyroid immune responses. In validation, the model predicted progression to ophthalmopathy a median of about 6.8 months before onset, with about 64% sensitivity and just under 75% specificity. A model built on a 13 V-J signature distinguished ophthalmopathy from stable hyperthyroidism, reaching about 89% sensitivity and about 81% specificity in cross-validation and 80%/75% in testing.

This clonotype was found a few times. Its target antigen remains unknown. No clone much larger than this one lies a single base away; base qualities are absent. CDR1 MDHEN and CDR2 SYDVKM are derived from the germline V gene. Relative to germline, V is 2 bases shorter and J is 2 bases shorter, with 21 bases between their ends. The CDR3 spans 18 residues, from the cysteine through the phenylalanine. The only DNA kept is the CDR3, 54 bases in frame from the first base. The sequence joins TRBV28 to TRBJ2-5; the D call is possibly TRBD1 or TRBD2, each sharing 5 bases. The clonotype comes from a woman aged 18-29 years with Graves' hyperthyroidism that later progressed to Graves' ophthalmopathy. The sample comprised blood. The CDR3 region reads CASSLPLLPGRSQETQYF. The DNA is TGTGCCAGCAGTTTACCTCTTTTGCCGGGACGGTCTCAAGAGACCCAGTACTTC.